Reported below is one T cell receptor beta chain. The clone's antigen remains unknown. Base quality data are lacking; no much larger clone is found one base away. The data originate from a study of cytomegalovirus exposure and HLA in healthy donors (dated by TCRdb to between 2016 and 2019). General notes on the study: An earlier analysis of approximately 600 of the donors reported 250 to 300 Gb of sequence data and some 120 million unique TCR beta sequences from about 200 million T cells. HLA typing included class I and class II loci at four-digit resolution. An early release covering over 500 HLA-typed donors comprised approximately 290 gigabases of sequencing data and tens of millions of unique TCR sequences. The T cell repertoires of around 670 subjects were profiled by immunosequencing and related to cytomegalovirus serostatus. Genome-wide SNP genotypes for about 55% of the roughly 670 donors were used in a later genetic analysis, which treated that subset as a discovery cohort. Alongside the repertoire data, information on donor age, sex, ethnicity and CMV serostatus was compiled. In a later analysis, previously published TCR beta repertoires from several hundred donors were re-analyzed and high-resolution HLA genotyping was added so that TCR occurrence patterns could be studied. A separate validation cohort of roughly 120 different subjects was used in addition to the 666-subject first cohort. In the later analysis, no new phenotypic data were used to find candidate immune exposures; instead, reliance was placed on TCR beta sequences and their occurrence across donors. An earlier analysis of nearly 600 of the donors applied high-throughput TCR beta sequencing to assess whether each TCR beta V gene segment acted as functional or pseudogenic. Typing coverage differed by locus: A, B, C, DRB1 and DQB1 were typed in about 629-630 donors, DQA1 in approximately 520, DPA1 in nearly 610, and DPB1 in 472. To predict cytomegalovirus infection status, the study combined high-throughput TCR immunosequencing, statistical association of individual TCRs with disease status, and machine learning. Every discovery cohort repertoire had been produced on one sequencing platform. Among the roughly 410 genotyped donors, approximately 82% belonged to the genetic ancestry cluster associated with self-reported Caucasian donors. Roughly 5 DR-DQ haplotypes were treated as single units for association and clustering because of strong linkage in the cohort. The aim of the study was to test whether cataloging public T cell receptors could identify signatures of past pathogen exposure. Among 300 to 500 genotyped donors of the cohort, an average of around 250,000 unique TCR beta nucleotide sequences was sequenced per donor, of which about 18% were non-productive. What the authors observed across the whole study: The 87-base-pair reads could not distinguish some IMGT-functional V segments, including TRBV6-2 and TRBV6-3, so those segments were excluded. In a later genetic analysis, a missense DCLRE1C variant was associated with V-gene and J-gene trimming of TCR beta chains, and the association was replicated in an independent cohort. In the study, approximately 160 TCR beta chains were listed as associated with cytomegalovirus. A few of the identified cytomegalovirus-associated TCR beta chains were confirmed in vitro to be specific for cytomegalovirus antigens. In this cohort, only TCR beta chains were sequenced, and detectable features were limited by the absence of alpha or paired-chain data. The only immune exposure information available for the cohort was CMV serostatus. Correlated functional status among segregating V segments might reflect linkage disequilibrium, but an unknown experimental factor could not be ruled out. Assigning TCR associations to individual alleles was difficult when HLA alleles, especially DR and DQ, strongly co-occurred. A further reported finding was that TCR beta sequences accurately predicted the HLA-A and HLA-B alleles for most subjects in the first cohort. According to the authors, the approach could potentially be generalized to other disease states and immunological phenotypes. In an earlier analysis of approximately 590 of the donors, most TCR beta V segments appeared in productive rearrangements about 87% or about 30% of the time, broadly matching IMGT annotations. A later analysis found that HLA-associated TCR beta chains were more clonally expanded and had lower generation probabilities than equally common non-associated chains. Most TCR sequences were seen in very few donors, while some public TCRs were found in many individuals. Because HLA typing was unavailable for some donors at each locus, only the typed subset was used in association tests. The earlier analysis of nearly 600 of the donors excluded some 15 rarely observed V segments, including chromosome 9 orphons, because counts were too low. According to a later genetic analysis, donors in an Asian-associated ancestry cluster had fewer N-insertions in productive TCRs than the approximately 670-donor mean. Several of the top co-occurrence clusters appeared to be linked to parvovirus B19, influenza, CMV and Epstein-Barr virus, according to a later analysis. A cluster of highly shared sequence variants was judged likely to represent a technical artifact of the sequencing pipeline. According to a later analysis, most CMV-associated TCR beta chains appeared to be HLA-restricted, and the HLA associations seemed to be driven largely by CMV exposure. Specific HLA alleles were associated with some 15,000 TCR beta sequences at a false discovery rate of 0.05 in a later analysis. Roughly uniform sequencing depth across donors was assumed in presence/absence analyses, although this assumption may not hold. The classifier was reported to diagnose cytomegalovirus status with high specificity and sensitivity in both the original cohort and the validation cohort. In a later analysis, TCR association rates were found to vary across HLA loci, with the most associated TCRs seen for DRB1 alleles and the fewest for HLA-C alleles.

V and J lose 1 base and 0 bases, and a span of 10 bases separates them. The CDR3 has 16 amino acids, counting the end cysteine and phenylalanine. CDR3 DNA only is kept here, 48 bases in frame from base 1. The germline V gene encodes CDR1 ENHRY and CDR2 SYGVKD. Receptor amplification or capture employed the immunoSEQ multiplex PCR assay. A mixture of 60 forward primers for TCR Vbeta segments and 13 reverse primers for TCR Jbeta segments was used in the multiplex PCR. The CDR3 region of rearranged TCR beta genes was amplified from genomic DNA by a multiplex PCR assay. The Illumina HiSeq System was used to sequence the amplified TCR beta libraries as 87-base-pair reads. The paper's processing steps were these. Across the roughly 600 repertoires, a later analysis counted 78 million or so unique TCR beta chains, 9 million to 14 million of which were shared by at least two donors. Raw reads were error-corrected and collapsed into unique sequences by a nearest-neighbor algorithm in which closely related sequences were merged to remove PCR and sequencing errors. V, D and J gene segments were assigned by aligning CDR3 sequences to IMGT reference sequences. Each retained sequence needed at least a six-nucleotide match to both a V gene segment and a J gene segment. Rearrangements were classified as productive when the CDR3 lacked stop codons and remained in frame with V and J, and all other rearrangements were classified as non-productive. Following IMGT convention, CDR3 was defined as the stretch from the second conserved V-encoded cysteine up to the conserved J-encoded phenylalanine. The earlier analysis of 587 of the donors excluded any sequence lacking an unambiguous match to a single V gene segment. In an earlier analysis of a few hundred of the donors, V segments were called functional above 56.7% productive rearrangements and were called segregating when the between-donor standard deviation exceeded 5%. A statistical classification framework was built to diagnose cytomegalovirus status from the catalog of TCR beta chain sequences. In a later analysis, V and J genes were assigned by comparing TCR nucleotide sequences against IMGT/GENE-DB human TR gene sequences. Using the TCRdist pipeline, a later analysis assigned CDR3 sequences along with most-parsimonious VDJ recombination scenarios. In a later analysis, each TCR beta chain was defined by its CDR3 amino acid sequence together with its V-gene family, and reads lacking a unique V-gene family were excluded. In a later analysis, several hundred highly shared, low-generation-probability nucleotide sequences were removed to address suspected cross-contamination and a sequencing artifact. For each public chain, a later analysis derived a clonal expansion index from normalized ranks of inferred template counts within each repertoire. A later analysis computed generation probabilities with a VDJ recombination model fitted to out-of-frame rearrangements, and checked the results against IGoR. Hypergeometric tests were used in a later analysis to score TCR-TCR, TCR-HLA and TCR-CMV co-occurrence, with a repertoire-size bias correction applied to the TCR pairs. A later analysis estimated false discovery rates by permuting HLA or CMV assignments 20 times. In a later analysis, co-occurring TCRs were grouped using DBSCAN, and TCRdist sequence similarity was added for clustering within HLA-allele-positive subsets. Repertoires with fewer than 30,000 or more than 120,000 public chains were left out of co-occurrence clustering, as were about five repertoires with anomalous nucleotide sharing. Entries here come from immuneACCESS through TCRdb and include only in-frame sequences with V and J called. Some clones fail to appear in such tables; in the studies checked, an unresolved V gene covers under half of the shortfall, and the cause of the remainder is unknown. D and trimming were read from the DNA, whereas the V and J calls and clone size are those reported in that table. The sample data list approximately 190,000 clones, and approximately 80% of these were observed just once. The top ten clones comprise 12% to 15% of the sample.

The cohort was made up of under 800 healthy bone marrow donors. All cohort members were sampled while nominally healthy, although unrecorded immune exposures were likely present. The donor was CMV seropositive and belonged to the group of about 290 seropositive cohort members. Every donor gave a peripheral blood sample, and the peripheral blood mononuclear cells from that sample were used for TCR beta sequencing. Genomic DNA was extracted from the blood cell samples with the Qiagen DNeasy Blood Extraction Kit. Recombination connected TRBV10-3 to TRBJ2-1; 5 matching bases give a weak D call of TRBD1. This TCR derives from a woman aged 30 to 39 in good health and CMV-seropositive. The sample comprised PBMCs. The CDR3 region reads CAISEFVGRSYNEQFF. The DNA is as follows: TGTGCCATCAGTGAGTTTGTGGGGCGCTCCTACAATGAGCAGTTCTTC.